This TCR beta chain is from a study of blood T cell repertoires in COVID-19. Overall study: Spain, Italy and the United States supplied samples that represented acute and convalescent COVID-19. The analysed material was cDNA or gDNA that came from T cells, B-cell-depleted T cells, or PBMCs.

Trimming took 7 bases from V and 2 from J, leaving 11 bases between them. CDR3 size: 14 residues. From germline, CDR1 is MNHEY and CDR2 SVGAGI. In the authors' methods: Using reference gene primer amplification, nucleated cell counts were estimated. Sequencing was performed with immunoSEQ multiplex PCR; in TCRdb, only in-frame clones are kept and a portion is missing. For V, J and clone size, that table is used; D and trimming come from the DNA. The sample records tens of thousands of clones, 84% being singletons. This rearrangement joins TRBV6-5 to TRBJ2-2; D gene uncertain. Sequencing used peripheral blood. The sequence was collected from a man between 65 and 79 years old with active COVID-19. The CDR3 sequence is CASILTLNTGELFF. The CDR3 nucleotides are TGTGCCAGCATCTTAACTTTAAACACCGGGGAGCTGTTTTTT.